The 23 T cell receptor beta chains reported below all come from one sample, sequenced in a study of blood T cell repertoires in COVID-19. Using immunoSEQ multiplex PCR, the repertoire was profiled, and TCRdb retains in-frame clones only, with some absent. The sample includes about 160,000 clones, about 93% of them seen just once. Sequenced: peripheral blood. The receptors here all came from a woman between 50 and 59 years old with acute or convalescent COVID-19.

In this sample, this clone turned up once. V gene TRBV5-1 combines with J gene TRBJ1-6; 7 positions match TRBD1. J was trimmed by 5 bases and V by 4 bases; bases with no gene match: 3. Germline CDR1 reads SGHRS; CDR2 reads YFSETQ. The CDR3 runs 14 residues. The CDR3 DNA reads TGCGCCAGCAGCCCGGGACAGCATAATTCACCCCTCCACTTT. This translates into CASSPGQHNSPLHF.

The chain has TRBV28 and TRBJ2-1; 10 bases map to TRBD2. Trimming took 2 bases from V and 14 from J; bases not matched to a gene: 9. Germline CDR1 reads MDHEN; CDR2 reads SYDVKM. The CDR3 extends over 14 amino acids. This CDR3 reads CASSLVSGRAGEFF. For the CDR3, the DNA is TGTGCCAGCAGTTTAGTCAGCGGGAGGGCCGGGGAGTTCTTC. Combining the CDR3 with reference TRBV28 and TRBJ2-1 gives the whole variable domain DVKVTQSSRYLVKRTGEKVFLECVQDMDHENMFWYRQDPGLGLRLIYFSYDVKMKEKGDIPEGYSVSREKKERFSLILESASTNQTSMYLCASSLVSGRAGEFFGPGTRLTVL.

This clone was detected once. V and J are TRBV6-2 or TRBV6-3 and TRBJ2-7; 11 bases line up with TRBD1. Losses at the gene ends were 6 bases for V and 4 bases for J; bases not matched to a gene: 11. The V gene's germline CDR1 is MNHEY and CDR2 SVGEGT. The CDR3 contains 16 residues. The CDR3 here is CASSRSGTGGIYEQYF. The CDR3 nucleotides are TGTGCCAGCAGCCGCTCCGGGACAGGGGGTATATACGAGCAGTACTTC.

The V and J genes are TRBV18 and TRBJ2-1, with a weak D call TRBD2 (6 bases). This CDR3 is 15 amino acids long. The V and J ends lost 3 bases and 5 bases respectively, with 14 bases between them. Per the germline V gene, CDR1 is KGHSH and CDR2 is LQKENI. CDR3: CASSPTWGVNNEQFF. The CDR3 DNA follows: TGTGCCAGCTCACCCACTTGGGGGGTAAACAATGAGCAGTTCTTC. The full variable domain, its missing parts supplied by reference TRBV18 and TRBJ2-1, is NAGVMQNPRHLVRRRGQEARLRCSPMKGHSHVYWYRQLPEEGLKFMVYLQKENIIDESGMPKERFSAEFPKEGPSILRIQQVVRGDSAAYFCASSPTWGVNNEQFFGPGTRLTVL.

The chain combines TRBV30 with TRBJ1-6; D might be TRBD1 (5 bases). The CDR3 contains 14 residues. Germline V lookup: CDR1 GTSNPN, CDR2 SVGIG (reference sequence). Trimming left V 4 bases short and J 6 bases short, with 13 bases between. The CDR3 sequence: CAWNDGGFNSPLHF. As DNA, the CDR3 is TGTGCCTGGAACGATGGGGGGTTTAATTCACCCCTCCACTTT.

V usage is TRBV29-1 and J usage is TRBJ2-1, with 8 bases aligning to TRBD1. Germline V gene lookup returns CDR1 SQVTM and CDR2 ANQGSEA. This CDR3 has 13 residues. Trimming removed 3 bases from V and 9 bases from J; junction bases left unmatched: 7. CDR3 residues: CSVDTGGYLEQFF. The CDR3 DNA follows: TGCAGCGTTGATACAGGGGGATATCTTGAGCAGTTCTTC.

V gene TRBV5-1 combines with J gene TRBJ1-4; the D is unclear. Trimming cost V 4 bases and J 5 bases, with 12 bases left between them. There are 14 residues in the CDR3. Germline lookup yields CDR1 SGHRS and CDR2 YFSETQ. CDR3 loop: CASSPSGNNEKLFF. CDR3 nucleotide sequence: TGCGCCAGCAGCCCTTCGGGGAACAATGAAAAACTGTTTTTT.

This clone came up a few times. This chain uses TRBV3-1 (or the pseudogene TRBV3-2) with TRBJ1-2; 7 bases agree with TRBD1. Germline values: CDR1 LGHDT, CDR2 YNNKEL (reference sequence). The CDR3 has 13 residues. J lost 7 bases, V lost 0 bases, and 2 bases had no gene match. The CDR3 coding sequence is TGTGCCAGCAGCCAAGAACAGGGGAGTGGCTACACCTTC. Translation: CASSQEQGSGYTF.

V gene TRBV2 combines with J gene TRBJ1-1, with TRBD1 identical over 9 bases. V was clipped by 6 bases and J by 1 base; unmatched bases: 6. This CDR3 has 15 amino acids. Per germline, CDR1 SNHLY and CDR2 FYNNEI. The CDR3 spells CASRKGTGPNTEAFF. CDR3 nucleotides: TGTGCCAGCAGAAAGGGGACAGGGCCGAACACTGAAGCTTTCTTT.

The CDR3: CASSLVYGGFSPYEQYF. The CDR3 DNA is TGTGCCAGCAGTTTAGTGTATGGGGGCTTTTCTCCCTACGAGCAGTACTTC. The V and J genes are TRBV28 and TRBJ2-7, with a possible D match to TRBD1 (6 bases). Trimming removed 2 bases at V and 2 bases at J, with 19 bases between. The CDR3 length is 17 residues. Per germline, CDR1 MDHEN and CDR2 SYDVKM.

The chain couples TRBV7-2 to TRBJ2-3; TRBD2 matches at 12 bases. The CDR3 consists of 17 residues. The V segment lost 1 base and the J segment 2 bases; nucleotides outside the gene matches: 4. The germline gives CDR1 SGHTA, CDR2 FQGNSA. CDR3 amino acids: CASSLGLAGAATDTQYF. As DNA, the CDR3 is TGTGCCAGCAGCTTAGGACTAGCGGGGGCCGCCACAGATACGCAGTATTTT.

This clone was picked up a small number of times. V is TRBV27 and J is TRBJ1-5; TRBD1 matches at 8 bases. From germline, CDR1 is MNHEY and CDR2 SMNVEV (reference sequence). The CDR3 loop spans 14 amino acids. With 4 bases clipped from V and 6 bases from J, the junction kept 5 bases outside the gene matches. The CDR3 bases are TGTGCCAGCAGTTCTAGGCAGGGGGCTCAGCCCCAGCATTTT. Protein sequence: CASSSRQGAQPQHF.

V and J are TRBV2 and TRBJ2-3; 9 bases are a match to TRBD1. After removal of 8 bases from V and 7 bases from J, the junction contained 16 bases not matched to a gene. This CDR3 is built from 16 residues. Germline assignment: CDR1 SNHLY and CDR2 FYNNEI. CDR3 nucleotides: TGTGCCAGCGGGGCGACCGGGACAGGGACTTTCAATACGCAGTATTTT. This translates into CASGATGTGTFNTQYF.

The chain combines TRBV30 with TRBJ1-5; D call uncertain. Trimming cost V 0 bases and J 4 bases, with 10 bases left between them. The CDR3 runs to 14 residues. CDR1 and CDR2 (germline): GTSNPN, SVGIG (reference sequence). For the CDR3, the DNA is TGTGCCTGGAGTGTACTCACCGCGAATCAGCCCCAGCATTTT. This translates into CAWSVLTANQPQHF.

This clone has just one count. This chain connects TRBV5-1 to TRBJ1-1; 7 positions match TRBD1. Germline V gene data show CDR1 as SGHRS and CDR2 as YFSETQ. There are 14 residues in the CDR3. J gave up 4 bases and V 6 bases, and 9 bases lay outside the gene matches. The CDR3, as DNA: TGCGCCAGCACCACAGGGGTTGTAGGCACTGAAGCTTTCTTT. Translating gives CASTTGVVGTEAFF.

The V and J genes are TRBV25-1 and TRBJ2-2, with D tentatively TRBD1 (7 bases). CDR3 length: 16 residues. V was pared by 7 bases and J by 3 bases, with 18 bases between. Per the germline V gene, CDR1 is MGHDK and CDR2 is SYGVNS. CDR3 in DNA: TGTGCCAGCACCCCAATCGACAGGGAGGACACCGGGGAGCTGTTTTTT. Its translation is CASTPIDREDTGELFF.

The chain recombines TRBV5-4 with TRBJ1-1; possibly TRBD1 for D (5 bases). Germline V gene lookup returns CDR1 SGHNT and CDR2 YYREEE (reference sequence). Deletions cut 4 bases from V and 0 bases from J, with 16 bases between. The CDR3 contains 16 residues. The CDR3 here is CASSPVPGGMNTEAFF. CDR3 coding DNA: TGTGCCAGCAGCCCGGTTCCGGGGGGGATGAACACTGAAGCTTTCTTT.

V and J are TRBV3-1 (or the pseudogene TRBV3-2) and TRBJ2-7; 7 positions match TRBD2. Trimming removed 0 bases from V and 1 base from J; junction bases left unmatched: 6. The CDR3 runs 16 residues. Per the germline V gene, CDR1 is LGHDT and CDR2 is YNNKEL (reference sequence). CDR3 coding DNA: TGTGCCAGCAGCCAAGATCGCGGGAGAGAATCCTACGAGCAGTACTTC. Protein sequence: CASSQDRGRESYEQYF.

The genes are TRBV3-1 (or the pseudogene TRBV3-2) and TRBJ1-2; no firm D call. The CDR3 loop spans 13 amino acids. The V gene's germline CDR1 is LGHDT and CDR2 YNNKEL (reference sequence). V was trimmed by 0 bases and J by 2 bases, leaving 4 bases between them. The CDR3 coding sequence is TGTGCCAGCAGCCAAGAAGAGAACTATGGCTACACCTTC. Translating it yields CASSQEENYGYTF.

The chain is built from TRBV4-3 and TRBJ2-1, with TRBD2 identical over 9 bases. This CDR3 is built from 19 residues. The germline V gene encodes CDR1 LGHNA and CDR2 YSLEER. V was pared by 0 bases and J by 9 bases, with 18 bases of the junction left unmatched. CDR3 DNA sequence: TGCGCCAGCAGCCAAGAGTTTAGCTTCGATGCTAGCGGGATAGGTGAGCAGTTCTTC. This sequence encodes CASSQEFSFDASGIGEQFF.

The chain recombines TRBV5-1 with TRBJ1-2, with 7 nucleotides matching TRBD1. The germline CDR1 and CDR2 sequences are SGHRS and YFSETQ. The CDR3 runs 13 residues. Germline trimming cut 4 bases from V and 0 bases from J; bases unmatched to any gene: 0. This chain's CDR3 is CASSTGANYGYTF. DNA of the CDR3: TGCGCCAGCAGCACAGGGGCTAACTATGGCTACACCTTC. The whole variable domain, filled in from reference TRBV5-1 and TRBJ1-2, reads KAGVTQTPRYLIKTRGQQVTLSCSPISGHRSVSWYQQTPGQGLQFLFEYFSETQRNKGNFPGRFSGRQFSNSRSEMNVSTLELGDSALYLCASSTGANYGYTFGSGTRLTVV.

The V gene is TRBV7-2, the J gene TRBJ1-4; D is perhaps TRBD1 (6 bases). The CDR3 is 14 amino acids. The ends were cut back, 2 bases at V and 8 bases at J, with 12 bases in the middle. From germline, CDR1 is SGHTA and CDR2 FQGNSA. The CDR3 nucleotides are TGTGCCAGCAGCTTACAACAGGGTCGGGAAAAACTGTTTTTT. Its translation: CASSLQQGREKLFF.

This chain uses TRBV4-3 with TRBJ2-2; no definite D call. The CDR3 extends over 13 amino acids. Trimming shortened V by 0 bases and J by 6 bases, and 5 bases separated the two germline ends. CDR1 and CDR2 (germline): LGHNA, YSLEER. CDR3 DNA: TGCGCCAGCAGCCAAGATTCTCCCGGGGAGCTGTTTTTT. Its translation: CASSQDSPGELFF.